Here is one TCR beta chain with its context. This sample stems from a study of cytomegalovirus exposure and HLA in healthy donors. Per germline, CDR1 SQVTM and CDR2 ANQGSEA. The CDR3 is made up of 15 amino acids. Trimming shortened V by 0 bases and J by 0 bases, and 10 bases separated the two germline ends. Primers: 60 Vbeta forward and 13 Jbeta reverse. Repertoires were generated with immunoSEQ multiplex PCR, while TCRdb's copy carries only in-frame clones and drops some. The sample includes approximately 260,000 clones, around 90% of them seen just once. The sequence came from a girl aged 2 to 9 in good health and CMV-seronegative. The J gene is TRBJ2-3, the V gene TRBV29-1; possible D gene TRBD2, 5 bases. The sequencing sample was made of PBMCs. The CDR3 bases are TGCAGCGTTGAAGATCAGGACTTGAGCACAGATACGCAGTATTTT. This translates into CSVEDQDLSTDTQYF.